A selection of T cell receptor beta chains follows, all from one sample in a study of T-cell memory formation after mild COVID-19. One entry per CDR3 protein results from TCRdb running MiXCR on the 5' RACE reads. The table records under 300,000 distinct CDR3 sequences, roughly a tenth of them present only once. Sample: PBMCs or a T cell subset sorted from them (not recorded which). The source is a man between 18 and 29 years old who had mild COVID-19 (a few samples of this study predate the infection). Cell type and time point are not known. The CDR3 runs from the conserved cysteine through the conserved F or W. A D gene is named only where the DNA matches it firmly. Clone size is not always given. Where it is, it says once, few, many or a class for expanded clones.

>NA|TRBD1|TRBV4-1|TRBJ2-3
CASSLIGQGSTQYF
TGCGCCAGCAGCCTCATCGGACAGGGGAGTACGCAGTATTTT
>many|NA|TRBV7-9|TRBJ1-5
CASSSGWELAQHF
TGTGCCAGCAGCTCGGGGTGGGAGTTGGCCCAGCATTTT
>few|NA|TRBV7-6|TRBJ2-5
CASSLGETVLQETQYF
TGTGCCAGCAGCTTAGGGGAGACGGTCCTCCAAGAGACCCAGTACTTC
>NA|NA|TRBV5-6|TRBJ1-2
CASSLGNNYGYTF
TGTGCCAGCAGCCTGGGGAATAACTATGGCTACACCTTC
>NA|NA|TRBV4-3|TRBJ2-1
CASSQGEWQNEQFF
TGCGCCAGCAGCCAAGGAGAGTGGCAAAATGAGCAGTTCTTC
>NA|TRBD2|TRBV28|TRBJ2-5
CASRPWGTSGGQETQYF
TGTGCCAGCAGGCCCTGGGGGACTAGCGGGGGTCAAGAGACCCAGTACTTC
>few|TRBD2|TRBV12-3/TRBV12-4|TRBJ2-2
CASSPGGGTGELFF
TGTGCCAGCAGCCCGGGGGGGGGCACCGGGGAGCTGTTTTTT
>few|NA|TRBV4-1|TRBJ1-2
CASSQDPRGIYGYTF
TGCGCCAGCAGCCAAGATCCGAGGGGTATCTATGGCTACACCTTC
>once|NA|TRBV12-3/TRBV12-4|TRBJ2-3
CASSPVFVDTQYF
TGTGCCAGCAGTCCCGTCTTTGTGGATACGCAGTATTTT
>few|NA|TRBV7-2|TRBJ2-3
CASSFKSATDTQYF
TGTGCCAGCAGTTTTAAAAGTGCTACAGATACGCAGTATTTT
>NA|TRBD2|TRBV15|TRBJ2-3
CATSRHGGGGGDTQYF
TGTGCCACCAGCAGGCACGGGGGGGGCGGGGGAGATACGCAGTATTTT
>few|TRBD2|TRBV7-9|TRBJ2-3
CASSIPTSGVFADTQYF
TGTGCCAGCAGCATCCCGACTAGCGGGGTTTTCGCTGATACGCAGTATTTT
>few|TRBD1|TRBV7-2|TRBJ1-3
CASSNLGQGGNTIYF
TGTGCCAGCAGCAACCTTGGACAGGGCGGAAACACCATATATTTT
>few|TRBD2|TRBV25-1|TRBJ2-5
CASGGLGEGETQYF
TGTGCCAGCGGCGGACTAGGGGAGGGGGAGACCCAGTACTTC
>NA|NA|TRBV11-2|TRBJ1-1
CASSSRGWLVNTEAFF
TGTGCCAGCAGCTCCAGAGGGTGGTTAGTGAACACTGAAGCTTTCTTT
>few|TRBD2|TRBV2|TRBJ2-4
CASCGGVAKNIQYF
TGTGCCAGTTGCGGGGGGGTAGCCAAAAACATTCAGTACTTC
>many|NA|TRBV14|TRBJ2-1
CASSLQGYEQFF
TGTGCCAGCAGTTTACAGGGTTATGAGCAGTTCTTC
>NA|NA|TRBV7-8|TRBJ2-7
CASRLQGLTYEQYF
TGTGCCAGCAGACTACAGGGCCTTACCTACGAGCAGTACTTC
>many|NA|TRBV4-3|TRBJ2-3
CASSHRSGGRGDTQYF
TGCGCCAGCAGCCACAGATCGGGGGGCAGGGGAGATACGCAGTATTTT
>NA|NA|TRBV7-2|TRBJ2-3
CASSLEDVGPTDTQYF
TGTGCCAGCAGCTTAGAGGACGTCGGTCCCACAGATACGCAGTATTTT
>NA|TRBD2|TRBV5-6|TRBJ2-3
CASSPPLAGFTDTQYF
TGTGCCAGCAGCCCACCCCTAGCGGGGTTCACAGATACGCAGTATTTT
>many|NA|TRBV12-3/TRBV12-4|TRBJ2-5
CASSFEEETQYF
TGTGCCAGCAGTTTTGAAGAAGAGACCCAGTACTTC
>NA|NA|TRBV5-5|TRBJ1-2
CASSPKGQAGGYTF
TGTGCCAGCAGCCCGAAGGGGCAGGCTGGGGGCTACACCTTC
>NA|NA|TRBV6-5|TRBJ1-5
CASSPGGGSNQPQHF
TGTGCCAGCAGTCCCGGGGGGGGAAGCAATCAGCCCCAGCATTTT
>few|NA|TRBV5-6|TRBJ1-2
CASSLDPPANYGYTF
TGTGCCAGCAGCTTGGATCCACCCGCTAACTATGGCTACACCTTC
>few|NA|TRBV7-2|TRBJ2-1
CASSSAVQRNEQFF
TGTGCCAGCAGCTCAGCGGTTCAGAGGAATGAGCAGTTCTTC
>few|TRBD1|TRBV11-2|TRBJ2-1
CASSTFRDRDDEQFF
TGTGCCAGCAGCACCTTCCGGGACAGGGACGATGAGCAGTTCTTC